This entry concerns a single T cell receptor (beta chain). Its antigen is as yet unknown. A second roughly 6 to 11 cycle PCR used barcoded and J-beta primers. The template-switch adaptor, which had 12 random nucleotides, put a tag on each cDNA molecule. TCRdb recomputed calls from the 5' RACE reads with MiXCR, one row per CDR3 protein. The sample has about 1.1 million distinct CDR3 sequences, around two fifths seen once. A minimum of 6 million PBMCs was isolated per sample. Per sample, extraction of total RNA gave at least 5.5 micrograms in every case. These data originate in a study of blood T cells in healthy people across ages. V lost 0 bases and J 7 bases, leaving 8 bases between the germline ends. The CDR3 loop spans 13 amino acids. Germline-derived CDR1 and CDR2 are SGHRS and YFSETQ. Study-level findings and limits: As age increased, TCR beta diversity per million T cells fell in a roughly linear fashion.

The sequence came from a man younger than 35 in good health. This sequence joins TRBV5-1 and TRBJ2-1; D ambiguous. The sequenced sample consisted of blood. The CDR3: CASSLAAMNEQFF. CDR3 in DNA: TGCGCCAGCAGCTTGGCCGCTATGAATGAGCAGTTCTTC.